These 18 T cell receptor beta chains share one sample of origin, sequenced in a study of T cell changes during pregnancy in multiple sclerosis (dated by TCRdb to about 2019). To prepare the library, the immunoSEQ multiplex PCR assay was applied. The immuneACCESS repertoire file appears here via TCRdb, limited to in-frame rearrangements. These files lack a portion of the clones; in checked studies, under half of the deficit traces to unresolved V genes, and the cause of the others is not known. The sample table records about 75,000 clones; about 94% of these occur just once. The ten largest clones take up more than 0.12% of the sample. The specimen comprised CD4+ T cells from peripheral blood mononuclear cells, sampled after pregnancy. The receptors originated from a female donor with multiple sclerosis, enrolled in a pregnancy study.

The genes are TRBV5-1 and TRBJ2-5, with 7 bases matching TRBD2. The ends lost 4 bases at V and 2 bases at J; junction bases unmatched: 2. Per the germline V gene, CDR1 is SGHRS and CDR2 is YFSETQ. CDR3 length: 13 residues. Here the CDR3 reads CASSQGLQETQYF. The CDR3 DNA reads as TGCGCCAGCAGCCAGGGACTACAAGAGACCCAGTACTTC.

This clone was counted a single time. V is TRBV5-5 and J is TRBJ1-1; D is perhaps TRBD1 (5 bases). The CDR3 length is 14 residues. V was shortened by 1 base and J by 4 bases, with 11 bases between the two germline ends. Germline values: CDR1 SGHKS, CDR2 YYEKEE (reference sequence). CDR3 amino acids: CASSLILGGTEAFF. The CDR3 nucleotides read TGTGCCAGCAGCTTGATATTGGGGGGCACTGAAGCTTTCTTT.

This chain uses TRBV6-5 with TRBJ2-5; the match to TRBD1 covers 8 bases. The CDR3 extends over 16 amino acids. Losses at the gene ends were 2 bases for V and 2 bases for J; bases not matched to a gene: 7. The germline V gene encodes CDR1 MNHEY and CDR2 SVGAGI. The CDR3: CASSYRQGLGQETQYF. The CDR3 nucleotides read TGTGCCAGCAGTTACCGACAGGGGTTGGGGCAAGAGACCCAGTACTTC.

The CDR3 protein is CASRDTENTEAFF. The CDR3 DNA is TGTGCCAGCCGGGACACGGAGAACACTGAAGCTTTCTTT. The rearrangement joins TRBV28 to TRBJ1-1, with a tentative D call TRBD1 (6 bases). Germline values: CDR1 MDHEN, CDR2 SYDVKM. This CDR3 is 13 amino acids long. V lost 8 bases and J lost 1, with 11 bases in between.

The chain recombines TRBV6-5 with TRBJ2-7, with 7 bases that match TRBD1. J was trimmed by 4 bases and V by 7 bases; bases with no gene match: 7. This CDR3 region has 13 residues. The germline CDR1 and CDR2 sequences are MNHEY and SVGAGI. CDR3 in DNA: TGTGCCAGCACCCCGGGACAGACGTACGAGCAGTACTTC. Its protein product is CASTPGQTYEQYF.

The chain links TRBV9 to TRBJ2-3, with 8 bases lining up with TRBD2. The CDR3 extends over 14 amino acids. V lost 3 bases to trimming and J lost 4 bases; unmatched junction nucleotides: 4. Germline assignment: CDR1 SGDLS and CDR2 YYNGEE. CDR3 DNA sequence: TGTGCCAGCAGCGCGCTAGCGGGCGCAGATACGCAGTATTTT. Its protein product is CASSALAGADTQYF. Using reference TRBV9 and TRBJ2-3 for the parts outside the CDR3, the full variable domain is DSGVTQTPKHLITATGQRVTLRCSPRSGDLSVYWYQQSLDQGLQFLIQYYNGEERAKGNILERFSAQQFPDLHSELNLSSLELGDSALYFCASSALAGADTQYFGPGTRLTVL.

The chain joins TRBV11-2 to TRBJ2-7; tentatively, D is TRBD2 (5 bases). Germline lookup yields CDR1 SGHAT and CDR2 FQNNGV. With 3 bases removed from V and 7 bases from J, the gap between germline ends came to 19 bases. The CDR3 extends over 15 amino acids. The CDR3 is CASSFREQYLREQYF. The DNA of the CDR3 is TGTGCCAGCAGCTTTAGGGAGCAGTACCTACGAGAGCAGTACTTC.

The chain recombines TRBV6-1 with TRBJ2-7; possible D gene TRBD1, 5 bases. The length of the CDR3 is 14 residues. Germline V gene sequence: CDR1 MNHNS, CDR2 SASEGT. The V end was cut by 6 bases, the J end by 0 bases, with 12 bases between. CDR3 DNA sequence: TGTGCCAGCAGGTTATCCAGGGTCTCCTACGAGCAGTACTTC. Translation: CASRLSRVSYEQYF.

J is TRBJ2-7 and V is TRBV5-1; 8 positions match TRBD2. Losses at the gene ends were 0 bases for V and 0 bases for J; bases not matched to a gene: 8. The CDR3 has 17 amino acids. Germline V gene data show CDR1 as SGHRS and CDR2 as YFSETQ. As DNA, the CDR3 is TGCGCCAGCAGCTTGGCTCCCGCGGGAGGTCCCTCCTACGAGCAGTACTTC. As protein: CASSLAPAGGPSYEQYF.

The chain couples TRBV6-5 to TRBJ2-1; unclear D gene. Germline lookup yields CDR1 MNHEY and CDR2 SVGAGI. The CDR3 has 13 residues. The V end lost 0 bases, the J end lost 6 bases, and 6 bases lay between the germline ends. CDR3 DNA sequence: TGTGCCAGCAGTTACTCGCTCAGCAATGAGCAGTTCTTC. Amino acids: CASSYSLSNEQFF.

The chain is built from TRBV28 and TRBJ2-1; D is perhaps TRBD2 (6 bases). The CDR3 covers 15 residues. V lost 2 bases to trimming and J lost 0 bases, with 8 bases between them. Germline V lookup: CDR1 MDHEN, CDR2 SYDVKM. Here the CDR3 reads CASSLGGSSYNEQFF. The CDR3 bases are TGTGCCAGCAGTTTAGGGGGGAGCTCCTACAATGAGCAGTTCTTC.

The V gene is TRBV11-3, the J gene TRBJ2-1; D is unresolved. This CDR3 contains 15 residues. The V end was cut by 5 bases, the J end by 8 bases, with 19 bases between. Germline V lookup: CDR1 SGHNT, CDR2 YENEEA. The CDR3, as DNA: TGTGCCAGCAGCCCCGGTGTAGGCACTATCGATGAGCAGTTCTTC. Translating gives CASSPGVGTIDEQFF. The full variable domain, its missing parts supplied by reference TRBV11-3 and TRBJ2-1, is EAGVVQSPRYKIIEKKQPVAFWCNPISGHNTLYWYLQNLGQGPELLIRYENEEAVDDSQLPKDRFSAERLKGVDSTLKIQPAELGDSAVYLCASSPGVGTIDEQFFGPGTRLTVL.

The CDR3 here is CASSFFSGVYF. The CDR3 region has the DNA TGTGCCAGCAGTTTTTTTTCCGGAGTTTACTTC. The J gene is TRBJ2-7, the V gene TRBV28, with D uncertain. CDR1 and CDR2 from the germline V gene are MDHEN and SYDVKM. The CDR3 extends over 11 amino acids. The ends were cut back, 3 bases at V and 13 bases at J, with 13 bases in the middle.

The chain couples TRBV5-1 to TRBJ2-1, with 7 bases aligning to TRBD2. CDR1 and CDR2 (germline): SGHRS, YFSETQ. Trimming cost V 1 base and J 6 bases; bases outside gene matches: 7. The CDR3 runs to 15 residues. CDR3 amino acids: CASSLKVAGPNEQFF. CDR3 bases: TGCGCCAGCAGCTTGAAGGTAGCGGGTCCCAATGAGCAGTTCTTC.

This rearrangement joins TRBV4-2 to TRBJ1-4; D call uncertain. Trimming took off 1 base at V and 5 bases at J, with 8 bases between the two ends. Germline V gene data show CDR1 as LGHNA and CDR2 as YNFKEQ. The CDR3 consists of 14 residues. Written as DNA, the CDR3 is TGTGCCAGCAGCCAAGGTGGGCCGAATGAAAAACTGTTTTTT. It translates to CASSQGGPNEKLFF.

This rearrangement joins TRBV20-1 to TRBJ1-1; a possible D gene is TRBD1 (5 bases). V was cut by 7 bases and J by 4 bases, with 10 bases left in between. This CDR3 spans 11 amino acids. Germline V gives CDR1 DFQATT, CDR2 SNEGSKA (reference sequence). CDR3 DNA: TGCAGTGTCAGGGTTGGCACTGAAGCTTTCTTT. Its translation is CSVRVGTEAFF.

The rearrangement joins TRBV4-3 to TRBJ1-2, with 12 bases that match TRBD1. The germline V gene encodes CDR1 LGHNA and CDR2 YSLEER. Trimming cost V 0 bases and J 8 bases; bases outside gene matches: 4. The CDR3 contains 15 residues. CDR3 sequence: CASSQDVGTGGGYTF. The CDR3 DNA follows: TGCGCCAGCAGCCAAGATGTCGGGACAGGGGGCGGCTACACCTTC.

This chain links TRBV28 with TRBJ1-4; D remains ambiguous. The CDR3 sequence is 14 residues long. The germline V gene encodes CDR1 MDHEN and CDR2 SYDVKM. V gave up 7 bases and J gave up 8 bases, with 17 bases separating them. Here the CDR3 DNA reads TGTGCCAGCACCGAGGGAGGACTGGGGGAAAAACTGTTTTTT. Protein product: CASTEGGLGEKLFF.